Listed below are T cell receptor beta chains from one sample, sequenced in a study of beta chain features in type 1 diabetes. Here immunoSEQ multiplex PCR was the method, and the copy in TCRdb shows in-frame clones only, minus some. This sample has about 280,000 clones, with approximately 15% found just once. What was sequenced was naive CD4+ T cells from blood. These receptors came from a man aged 18 to 29 with type 1 diabetes. Each CDR3 is given with its conserved first and last residue. The D gene is left open where the match is weak. Only part of the rows carry a size: once, few, many, or a class if the clone is expanded.

TRBV27,TRBJ2-7,TRBD1,.,TGTGCCAGCACCGAGAGACAGGGGGCCTACGAGCAGTACTTC,CASTERQGAYEQYF
TRBV11-2,TRBJ2-7,.,few,TGTGCCAGCAGCTTAGGAGGCAGGGCCTACGAGCAGTACTTC,CASSLGGRAYEQYF
TRBV28,TRBJ2-7,.,.,TGTGCCAGCAGTACCGGGACACGGCTCGCCGAGCAGTACTTC,CASSTGTRLAEQYF
TRBV29-1,TRBJ2-5,TRBD1,few,TGCAGCGTTCGCGACAGGGGTCATCAAGAGACCCAGTACTTC,CSVRDRGHQETQYF
TRBV6-5,TRBJ2-3,TRBD2,few,TGTGCCAGCAGTTATGTCAGCGGGGGGGCCACAGATACGCAGTATTTT,CASSYVSGGATDTQYF
TRBV5-1,TRBJ1-1,.,few,TGCGCCAGCAGCTTGGGTTTTAGGGGGTCTGAAGCTTTCTTT,CASSLGFRGSEAFF
TRBV5-4,TRBJ2-3,.,.,TGTGCCAGCAGCCCCACTGGGGACACCACAGATACGCAGTATTTT,CASSPTGDTTDTQYF
TRBV7-9,TRBJ1-6,TRBD1,.,TGTGCCAGCAGCGCTCACAGGGGCTCCTATAATTCACCCCTCCACTTT,CASSAHRGSYNSPLHF
TRBV7-9,TRBJ1-4,TRBD1,few,TGTGCCAGCAGCACGGGACAGGGGGCGTATCCTTTGGGTGAAAAACTGTTTTTT,CASSTGQGAYPLGEKLFF
TRBV13,TRBJ2-7,TRBD2,.,TGTGCCAGCAGAAACTTAGCGGGGCCTTTGGAGCAGTACTTC,CASRNLAGPLEQYF
TRBV18,TRBJ2-1,TRBD2,few,TGTGCCAGCTCACCGGGGCGGCGGGGGGGCATCGACAATGAGCAGTTCTTC,CASSPGRRGGIDNEQFF
TRBV9,TRBJ2-5,TRBD1,few,TGTGCCAGCAGCGTAGCGCCAGGGGGAGAAGAGACCCAGTACTTC,CASSVAPGGEETQYF
TRBV11-2,TRBJ1-4,.,.,TGTGCCAGCAGCTTGACAGGCTACGGAAAACTGTTTTTT,CASSLTGYGKLFF
TRBV19,TRBJ2-7,TRBD1,few,TGTGCCAGCGGGACAGGGGGCGTTGGTTACGAGCAGTACTTC,CASGTGGVGYEQYF
TRBV30,TRBJ1-6,TRBD1,few,TGTGCCTGGAGTCGTGACAGGGGCGCTTGGAATAATTCACCCCTCCACTTT,CAWSRDRGAWNNSPLHF
TRBV4-3,TRBJ2-7,.,few,TGCGCCAGCAGCCAAGAATATGCGAGGACAGCCACCTACGAGCAGTACTTC,CASSQEYARTATYEQYF
TRBV27,TRBJ2-7,TRBD2,few,TGTGCCAGCAAGACTAGCTCCATTAATATCTACGAGCAGTACTTC,CASKTSSINIYEQYF
TRBV7-9,TRBJ2-7,TRBD2,few,TGTGCCAGCAGTTTTTCCCCCCCCCGGCGGGGGGGCTACGAGCAGTACTTC,CASSFSPPRRGGYEQYF
TRBV2,TRBJ1-5,.,.,TGTGCCAGCAGCCAAGCCACAGGTATCAATCAGCCCCAGCATTTT,CASSQATGINQPQHF
TRBV7-2,TRBJ2-7,.,few,TGTGCCAGCAGCTTAACCGCTAGGGGGTTCTACGAGCAGTACTTC,CASSLTARGFYEQYF
TRBV2,TRBJ2-1,TRBD2,.,TGTGCCAGCACTATCCCGCGGGGGGGTTCGTACAATGAGCAGTTCTTC,CASTIPRGGSYNEQFF
TRBV20-1,TRBJ2-7,.,few,TGCAGCGGAGGACCCTACGAGCAGTACTTC,CSGGPYEQYF
TRBV28,TRBJ2-4,TRBD1,few,TGTGCCAGTGCGGGACAGGACAAAAACATTCAGTACTTC,CASAGQDKNIQYF
TRBV2,TRBJ2-7,TRBD2,few,TGTGCCATCCGGACTAGCGTCTCCTACGAGCAGTACTTC,CAIRTSVSYEQYF
TRBV4-1,TRBJ1-5,TRBD1,.,TGCGCCAGCAGCCAGGACCGAGGGACAGAAGGTAATCAGCCCCAGCATTTT,CASSQDRGTEGNQPQHF
TRBV4-3,TRBJ1-1,TRBD1,few,TGCGCCAGCAGCCACCGGCAGGGGGTAACTGAAGCTTTCTTT,CASSHRQGVTEAFF
TRBV5-4,TRBJ1-2,.,few,TGTGCCAGCAGCTTTGGCGGGTCGTACACCTTC,CASSFGGSYTF
TRBV28,TRBJ2-2,TRBD2,few,TGTGCCAGCAGCCGAGAACGACTAGCGGGTTACACCGGGGAGCTGTTTTTT,CASSRERLAGYTGELFF
TRBV14,TRBJ1-2,.,once,TGTGCCAGCAGCCAAGGGTTCGGCTATGGCTACACCTTC,CASSQGFGYGYTF
TRBV7-2,TRBJ1-6,TRBD1,.,TGTGCCAGCACCCAACCGGACAGGGGGAATTCACCCCTCCACTTT,CASTQPDRGNSPLHF
TRBV4-2,TRBJ1-4,TRBD1,.,TGTGCCAAATACCAGGGGGCGTCGGGTACTGAAAAACTGTTTTTT,CAKYQGASGTEKLFF
TRBV5-1,TRBJ2-7,.,few,TGCGCCAGCAGCTCCGCCCCCGGGACATCCTACGAGCAGTACTTC,CASSSAPGTSYEQYF
TRBV7-2,TRBJ2-3,.,.,TGTGCCAGCAGCTCCCAGCGGAGGGATACGCAGTATTTT,CASSSQRRDTQYF
TRBV7-2,TRBJ2-7,.,few,TGTGCCAGCAGCTTACAGGGTATGAACGAGCAGTACTTC,CASSLQGMNEQYF
TRBV28,TRBJ2-5,TRBD2,.,TGTGCCAGCTCCTCGCCGGGGGGGAAGTCGGGAGAGACCCAGTACTTC,CASSSPGGKSGETQYF
TRBV29-1,TRBJ2-7,TRBD2,.,TGCAGCGGGCAGACTAGCGGGGGATACGAGCAGTACTTC,CSGQTSGGYEQYF
TRBV19,TRBJ1-1,TRBD1,.,TGTGCCAGTAGTATGACCTTAGGGACAGGGAACACTGAAGCTTTCTTT,CASSMTLGTGNTEAFF
TRBV2,TRBJ2-3,.,few,TGTGCCAGCAGTGCTGACAGGTTGACGCAGTATTTT,CASSADRLTQYF
TRBV6-5,TRBJ1-2,.,.,TGTGCCAGCAGCCCGGACAGATTCTATGGCTACACCTTC,CASSPDRFYGYTF
TRBV28,TRBJ2-1,TRBD2,few,TGTGCCAGCAGTACGGCAACCGGGACTAGTTACCCCAGCGAGCAGTTCTTC,CASSTATGTSYPSEQFF
TRBV4-2,TRBJ2-4,TRBD2,few,TGTGCCAGCAGCCAAGAGGGGTTCGCGGGAGGACAAAACATTCAGTACTTC,CASSQEGFAGGQNIQYF
TRBV19,TRBJ1-5,.,.,TGTGCCAGTAGTATTCTCAGGGAACTTTGGCAGCCCCAGCATTTT,CASSILRELWQPQHF
TRBV4-2,TRBJ2-1,.,few,TGTGCCAGCAGCCTAGCACGTCTCAGCTCCTACAATGAGCAGTTCTTC,CASSLARLSSYNEQFF
TRBV20-1,TRBJ2-7,.,few,TGCAGTGCTAGAGTAGGGGCGGAGCAGTACTTC,CSARVGAEQYF
TRBV9,TRBJ1-2,.,few,TGTGCCAGCAGCTCACGCCTGGGGGGATATGGCTACACCTTC,CASSSRLGGYGYTF
TRBV2,TRBJ2-1,TRBD2,.,TGTGCCAGCAGTGGAGCGGGAGCCCATAAGGGGTTCTTC,CASSGAGAHKGFF
TRBV28,TRBJ2-1,TRBD2,.,TGTGCCAGCCTCGGGGGGGGTAACAATGAGCAGTTCTTC,CASLGGGNNEQFF
TRBV4-3,TRBJ1-6,.,few,TGCGCCAGCAGCCAAGATGCGCAGGGAGGGGCATCACCCCTCCACTTT,CASSQDAQGGASPLHF
TRBV19,TRBJ2-1,TRBD1,.,TGTGCCAGTAGACGAGGACAGGGGGCAAATGAGCAGTTCTTC,CASRRGQGANEQFF
TRBV7-9,TRBJ2-2,.,.,TGTGCCAGCAGCTTCCTCCCGACAGGGAACACCGGGGAGCTGTTTTTT,CASSFLPTGNTGELFF
TRBV4-1,TRBJ2-5,.,.,TGCGCCAGCAATCCAAAGAGCCTGGTCCAAGAGACCCAGTACTTC,CASNPKSLVQETQYF
TRBV28,TRBJ1-5,TRBD1,.,TGTGCCAGCAGGACAGGGTGGAAGGTCAATCAGCCCCAGCATTTT,CASRTGWKVNQPQHF
TRBV7-6,TRBJ2-3,.,few,TGTGCCAGCAGCTTACGCGGGACCCATCTTAGGTTCACAGATACGCAGTATTTT,CASSLRGTHLRFTDTQYF
TRBV6-6,TRBJ1-2,TRBD1,.,TGTGCCAGCAGCATAAACGACAGGGGTGGCTACACCTTC,CASSINDRGGYTF
TRBV7-9,TRBJ2-7,TRBD2,few,TGTGCCAGCAGCTTCCCGACTAGCGGGAGATCCCACGAGCAGTACTTC,CASSFPTSGRSHEQYF
TRBV18,TRBJ1-1,.,few,TGTGCCAGCTCACCGGCGGCGGGGACTGAAGCTTTCTTT,CASSPAAGTEAFF
TRBV7-2,TRBJ2-7,TRBD2,few,TGTGCCAGCAGCTTTACTAGCGGGCCCTACGAGCAGTACTTC,CASSFTSGPYEQYF
TRBV18,TRBJ1-6,.,few,TGTGCCAGCTCACCATTGGAGAACGCACCCCTCCACTTT,CASSPLENAPLHF
TRBV30,TRBJ1-2,.,few,TGTGCCTGGAGTGTATTGAGAGGACTTGTGGGTGGCTACACCTTC,CAWSVLRGLVGGYTF